This TCR beta chain was observed in a study of blood T cell repertoires in COVID-19. Across the study: Acute and convalescent COVID-19 specimens originated in the United States, Italy and Spain. From T cells, B-cell-depleted T cells, or PBMCs came the material, which was cDNA or gDNA.

In the authors' methods: Reference gene primer amplification in the assay estimated nucleated cell counts. Method: immunoSEQ multiplex PCR; TCRdb's copy keeps in-frame clones and lacks some. The DNA gave D and trimming, while V, J and clone size come from that table. The data contain roughly 390,000 clones, more than 75% of them seen just once; the ten biggest clones take up about 10%. Sequencing was done on a sample of peripheral blood. The TCR was taken from a woman in her twenties or thirties with COVID-19, enrolled during active disease.

The CDR3 bases are TGCGCCAGCAGCTTGTGGGCTAGCGGGAGGGACCACCAAGAGACCCAGTACTTC. Residues: CASSLWASGRDHQETQYF. This chain links TRBV5-1 with TRBJ2-5; the match to TRBD2 covers 12 bases. CDR1 is SGHRS and CDR2 is YFSETQ in the germline V gene. The CDR3 loop spans 18 amino acids. The V segment lost 1 base and the J segment 0 bases; nucleotides outside the gene matches: 7.